The clone carrying this T cell receptor beta chain has a handful of counts. These data come from a study of T-cell reconstitution after alpha-beta-depleted transplantation in children. V was cut by 0 bases and J by 6 bases, with 8 bases left in between. The germline CDR1 and CDR2 sequences are SEHNR and FQNEAQ (reference sequence). CDR3 length: 14 amino acids. A TCRbeta library incorporating unique molecular identifiers was prepared. Via MiXCR, TCRdb re-called the PCR reads, giving one row per CDR3 protein. Counted here are about 980,000 distinct CDR3 sequences, around 30% occurring once; the ten biggest clones make up 25% to 35%.

The V call is TRBV7-9, the J call TRBJ2-2, with D possibly matching TRBD2 (6 bases). Sequenced here: PBMCs, mostly from graft donor cells, sampled 360 days after TCRalphabeta/CD19-depleted stem cell transplant. This TCR came from a boy under two years old who had a stem cell transplant for SCID, so the T cells may come from the graft donor. The CDR3 nucleotides are TGTGCCAGCAGCTTAGCCAGGGAGGCCGGGGAGCTGTTTTTT. Protein sequence: CASSLAREAGELFF.